Following are 21 T cell receptor beta chains from one sample sequenced in a study of T cells expressing NK-cell markers. From its re-call of the 5' RACE reads, TCRdb lists each CDR3 protein once, without DNA. The sample's table shows about 460,000 distinct CDR3 sequences. Sequencing input: blood T cells: a sorted CD56 or NKG2C T cell subset, CD4+ or CD8+ T cells, or bulk PBMC T cells (not recorded which). These receptors were taken from a woman between 45 and 60 years old in good health.

CDR3 protein: CASSQDYSRRGLAGVGSTDTQYF. V is TRBV4-2 and J is TRBJ2-3; absent DNA, TCRdb's TRBD2 call cannot be checked. The CDR3 consists of 23 residues. In germline, CDR1 is LGHNA, CDR2 YNFKEQ.

The gene calls are TRBV5-1 and TRBJ2-3; checking the TCRdb D call of TRBD1 is not possible without DNA. Germline V gene lookup returns CDR1 SGHRS and CDR2 YFSETQ. The CDR3 contains 15 residues. CDR3 loop: CASSLEVVGQDTQYF.

The chain has TRBV7-3 and TRBJ2-2; checking the TCRdb D call of TRBD1 is not possible without DNA. Germline V gene sequence: CDR1 SGHTA, CDR2 FQGTGA. This CDR3 comprises 15 residues. CDR3 sequence: CASSRTGLGTGELFF.

This chain uses TRBV24-1 with TRBJ2-5. CDR3 length: 13 residues. Germline CDR1 and CDR2: KGHDR and SFDVKD. The CDR3: CATSFQDQETQYF.

The V and J genes are TRBV1 and TRBJ2-1; no DNA is available, so the TRBD2 call from TCRdb remains unchecked. TRBV1 counts as a pseudogene. CDR3 length equals 19 residues. CDR3: CTSSQDPVLLAGVGNEQFF.

The V call is TRBV18, the J call TRBJ2-7. Germline V gene lookup returns CDR1 KGHSH and CDR2 LQKENI. The CDR3 covers 15 residues. The CDR3 sequence: CASSSHRGETYEQYF.

The chain recombines TRBV5-8 with TRBJ1-5; no DNA is available, so the TRBD1 call from TCRdb remains unchecked. Germline loops: CDR1 SGHTS, CDR2 YDEGEE. The CDR3 is 15 amino acids. The chain's CDR3 is CASSLAGRADQPQHF.

This sequence joins TRBV9 and TRBJ2-7; TCRdb returns TRBD1, unconfirmable since there is no DNA. Germline CDR1 and CDR2: SGDLS and YYNGEE. The CDR3 covers 16 residues. CDR3 loop: CASSVSGTGGIYEQYF.

This chain links TRBV12-5 with TRBJ1-1; TCRdb outputs TRBD1, but without DNA this stays unchecked. CDR3 length equals 13 residues. Looked up from germline, CDR1 is LGHNT and CDR2 is FRNRAP. CDR3 sequence: CASGLIRGTEAFF.

The chain carries TRBV19 and TRBJ1-4; TCRdb's D call, TRBD1, is unchecked because there is no DNA. Germline lookup yields CDR1 LNHDA and CDR2 SQIVND (reference sequence). The CDR3 totals 14 residues. CDR3 loop: CASSIQGTNEKLFF.

The genes are TRBV18 and TRBJ1-4. The CDR3 covers 12 residues. CDR1 and CDR2 from the germline V gene are KGHSH and LQKENI. Here the CDR3 reads CASSPRIEKLFF.

The V call is TRBV5-1, the J call TRBJ1-6. The CDR3 is 15 amino acids. Per germline, CDR1 SGHRS and CDR2 YFSETQ. The CDR3 spells CASSPDGRSNSPLHF.

The chain couples TRBV20-1 to TRBJ2-1; the D gene TCRdb calls, TRBD2, cannot be checked with no DNA. CDR3 length: 15 amino acids. Germline values: CDR1 DFQATT, CDR2 SNEGSKA (reference sequence). The CDR3 loop reads CSARVTGLVSNEQFF.

The chain is built from TRBV20-1 and TRBJ2-1; with no DNA, the TCRdb D assignment of TRBD2 cannot be verified. Germline lookup yields CDR1 DFQATT and CDR2 SNEGSKA (reference sequence). This CDR3 comprises 14 residues. CDR3 region: CSAGSGRARDEQFF.

The J gene is TRBJ1-1, the V gene TRBV10-3; TCRdb's D gene call, TRBD1, goes unchecked for lack of DNA. The length of the CDR3 is 13 residues. Germline lookup yields CDR1 ENHRY and CDR2 SYGVKD. The CDR3 sequence: CAISQGGGAEAFF.

The chain joins TRBV4-1 to TRBJ1-4; the TCRdb D gene call, TRBD1, has no DNA to confirm it. CDR3 size: 19 residues. Germline CDR1 MGHRA, CDR2 YSYEKL. The CDR3 spells CASSQDRAQGRVTNEKLFF.

V is TRBV19 and J is TRBJ2-1; TCRdb outputs TRBD2, but without DNA this stays unchecked. This CDR3 has 16 amino acids. The germline CDR1 and CDR2 sequences are LNHDA and SQIVND (reference sequence). This CDR3 is CASSIGNGRGYNEQFF.

The chain combines TRBV29-1 with TRBJ2-7; TCRdb outputs TRBD1, but without DNA this stays unchecked. The CDR3 is made up of 13 amino acids. The germline gives CDR1 SQVTM, CDR2 ANQGSEA. The CDR3 is CSGIQGASYEQYF.

The V gene is TRBV4-2, the J gene TRBJ2-1; TCRdb's D gene call, TRBD2, goes unchecked for lack of DNA. Germline V gene data show CDR1 as LGHNA and CDR2 as YNFKEQ. The CDR3 loop spans 17 amino acids. The CDR3 region is CASSQELERGGKGEQFF.

This chain joins TRBV20-1 and TRBJ2-1; TCRdb proposes TRBD2, but this gene call is untestable without DNA. This CDR3 contains 14 residues. Germline loops: CDR1 DFQATT, CDR2 SNEGSKA (reference sequence). CDR3 amino acids: CSAAGATSYNEQFF.

The chain carries TRBV2 and TRBJ2-3. Germline V gene data show CDR1 as SNHLY and CDR2 as FYNNEI. The CDR3 spans 14 residues. The CDR3 region is CASSEVASADTQYF. The full variable domain, rest sourced from reference TRBV2 and TRBJ2-3, is EPEVTQTPSHQVTQMGQEVILRCVPISNHLYFYWYRQILGQKVEFLVSFYNNEISEKSEIFDDQFSVERPDGSNFTLKIRSTKLEDSAMYFCASSEVASADTQYFGPGTRLTVL.